The present T cell receptor (beta chain) was sequenced within a study of blood T cell repertoires in COVID-19. Study at large: The United States, Italy and Spain provided the acute and convalescent COVID-19 samples. From T cells, B-cell-depleted T cells, or PBMCs came the material, which was cDNA or gDNA.

In the original workflow: Reference gene primer amplification gave nucleated cell count estimates. The method was immunoSEQ multiplex PCR; TCRdb's version includes in-frame clones alone and lacks a portion of them. V and J calls and clone size are as listed in that table; D and trimming were resolved from the DNA. The data show around 180,000 clones, about four fifths seen once. The source material was peripheral blood. This sequence originates from a man aged 70 or older with active or convalescent COVID-19.

The chain's CDR3 is CASSSDGTKGLVGSLDTQYF. In nucleotides, the CDR3 is TGCGCCAGCAGCTCCGACGGGACCAAAGGTCTGGTCGGGAGTCTAGATACGCAGTATTTT. The chain carries TRBV5-1 and TRBJ2-3, with D possibly matching TRBD2 (6 bases). The CDR3 runs 20 residues. V shed 3 bases and J shed 5 bases, with 31 bases lying between them. In germline, CDR1 is SGHRS, CDR2 YFSETQ.